Described below is a single TCR beta chain sequence and its context. Its target is not known. Assay: immunoSEQ multiplex PCR; the TCRdb copy retains only in-frame clones and omits some. The sample consists of 2 million to 2.5 million clones, approximately 95% of them appearing once. This sample stems from a study of shared clonotypes between healthy human individuals. Turning to the study itself: A donor's plate count was three for CD4 naive and three for CD4 memory; CD8 naive had two and CD8 memory one. Study findings and constraints: Clonotype sharing among donors was thought likely to change with sequencing depth. Non-shared clonotypes had lower generation probabilities than clonotypes shared by all four sorted-subset donors. A limitation of the genetic and exposure-history diversity represented arose from few donors.

The receptor was isolated from a man between 18 and 29 years old in good health. Some clones in this sample may be carry-over from other donors' samples. Sample: naive CD4+ T cells from PBMCs. The subset here: CD45RA+ positively selected.

DNA of the CDR3: TGCGCCAGCAGCTTGGCCGGGAGGCCCCTCAACACCGGGGAGCTGTTTTTT. Its translation: CASSLAGRPLNTGELFF. The chain joins TRBV5-1 to TRBJ2-2; 7 nucleotides match TRBD2. Germline V gives CDR1 SGHRS, CDR2 YFSETQ. The junction had 7 bases not matched to a gene; V was cut back by 0 bases and J by 2 bases. The CDR3 has 17 residues.